The rows below give T cell receptor beta chains drawn from one sample of a study of CD8+ T cells in alopecia areata. Some clones are missing from TCRdb's copy, which holds only in-frame ones; the method was immunoSEQ multiplex PCR. Of fewer than 250,000 clones listed, under 80% are singletons. Sample: CD4+ T cells sorted from blood, taken between weeks 49 and 50, from a patient treated with tofacitinib. These receptors were taken from a human donor with alopecia areata. Each CDR3 is given with its conserved first and last residue. A D gene is named only where the DNA matches it firmly. Where a row states a size, it is once, few, many or the class of an expanded clone; other rows omit it.

cdr3_nt: TGTGCCTCCACCGGAGGAAACACTGAAGCTTTCTTT; cdr3_aa: CASTGGNTEAFF; v_call: TRBV6-6; clone_size: few; j_call: TRBJ1-1; d_call: NA
cdr3_nt: TGCGCCAGCAGCTTATGGACAGGGTTAGGATACGAGCAGTACTTC; cdr3_aa: CASSLWTGLGYEQYF; v_call: TRBV5-1; clone_size: NA; j_call: TRBJ2-7; d_call: TRBD1
cdr3_nt: TGCAGCGTCTCCGTAGCCAAAAATAGGGGTTCGAGAGAGACCCAGTACTTC; cdr3_aa: CSVSVAKNRGSRETQYF; v_call: TRBV29-1; clone_size: NA; j_call: TRBJ2-5; d_call: NA
cdr3_nt: TGTGCCAGCAGTCTGGTGAATTCACCCCTCCACTTT; cdr3_aa: CASSLVNSPLHF; v_call: TRBV11-2; clone_size: NA; j_call: TRBJ1-6; d_call: NA
cdr3_nt: TGTGCCAGCGAGCCGGGTATGGTTACAGATACGCAGTATTTT; cdr3_aa: CASEPGMVTDTQYF; v_call: TRBV7-2; clone_size: NA; j_call: TRBJ2-3; d_call: NA
cdr3_nt: TGTGCCTGGTCTCTGGGACAGGGGAACACTGAAGCTTTCTTT; cdr3_aa: CAWSLGQGNTEAFF; v_call: TRBV30; clone_size: NA; j_call: TRBJ1-1; d_call: TRBD1
cdr3_nt: TGTGCCACCAGCAGAGATTCGATACAGGGGCCTGGCAATGAGCAGTTCTTC; cdr3_aa: CATSRDSIQGPGNEQFF; v_call: TRBV15; clone_size: NA; j_call: TRBJ2-1; d_call: TRBD1
cdr3_nt: TGTGCCTGGAGTGCAGGGGATAATGAAAAACTGTTTTTT; cdr3_aa: CAWSAGDNEKLFF; v_call: TRBV30; clone_size: NA; j_call: TRBJ1-4; d_call: NA
cdr3_nt: TGCGCCAGCAGGTCAACAGGGAAGTCACCCCTCCACTTT; cdr3_aa: CASRSTGKSPLHF; v_call: TRBV4-1; clone_size: few; j_call: TRBJ1-6; d_call: NA
cdr3_nt: TGTGCCACCCGGGTCCCCACGCCCCATGGCTACACCTTC; cdr3_aa: CATRVPTPHGYTF; v_call: TRBV6-6; clone_size: once; j_call: TRBJ1-2; d_call: NA
cdr3_nt: TGCGCCAGCAGTCGGACAGACCCTAATCAGCCCCAGCATTTT; cdr3_aa: CASSRTDPNQPQHF; v_call: TRBV10-2; clone_size: NA; j_call: TRBJ1-5; d_call: NA